The 15 T cell receptor beta chains listed next were all sequenced from one sample in a study of identical twins. TCRdb analysed the 5' RACE reads with MiXCR anew, one entry per CDR3 protein. The data contain 400,000 to 600,000 distinct CDR3 sequences, approximately 20% of them singletons. The data also belong to a second study, concerning yellow fever vaccine responses in identical twins.

Material: CD4+ T cells sorted from blood. Receptors were obtained from a woman aged 18-29 years in good health.

This clonotype was detected a few times. This chain connects TRBV20-1 to TRBJ2-7; 10 nucleotides agree with TRBD2. The CDR3 length is 16 residues. Trimming cost V 3 bases and J 0 bases; bases outside gene matches: 8. Germline-derived CDR1 and CDR2 are DFQATT and SNEGSKA (reference sequence). The CDR3 DNA is TGCAGTGCTAGTAAGCGGGAGGGCCCCCTCTCCTACGAGCAGTACTTC. Its protein product is CSASKREGPLSYEQYF.

The chain is built from TRBV7-2 and TRBJ2-3, with D unclear. CDR3 length: 14 residues. The V gene's germline CDR1 is SGHTA and CDR2 FQGNSA. V lost 4 bases to trimming and J lost 6 bases, with 14 bases between them. CDR3 sequence (DNA): TGTGCCAGCAGCTCGCCCCATGCGACGGATACGCAGTATTTT. Protein: CASSSPHATDTQYF. Looking up the rest from reference TRBV7-2 and TRBJ2-3 gives the full variable domain: GAGVSQSPSNKVTEKGKDVELRCDPISGHTALYWYRQSLGQGLEFLIYFQGNSAPDKSGLPSDRFSAERTGGSVSTLTIQRTQQEDSAVYLCASSSPHATDTQYFGPGTRLTVL.

The gene calls are TRBV20-1 and TRBJ2-5, with D unclear. CDR1 DFQATT and CDR2 SNEGSKA come from the germline V gene (reference sequence). V lost 5 bases to trimming and J lost 1 base, with 8 bases between them. The CDR3 has 12 residues. This CDR3 is CSAEAFQETQYF. The CDR3 bases are TGCAGTGCTGAAGCCTTCCAAGAGACCCAGTACTTC.

Only a few counts were recorded for this clonotype. The chain joins TRBV29-1 to TRBJ2-7, with D possibly TRBD2 on 6 matching bases. Trimming removed 7 bases at V and 2 bases at J, with 18 bases between. The CDR3 has 14 residues. The germline gives CDR1 SQVTM, CDR2 ANQGSEA. CDR3 DNA sequence: TGCAGCGCTCCAGGGACTTTAAACCCCTACGAGCAGTACTTC. Translated: CSAPGTLNPYEQYF.

This clonotype was seen many times. At one end the junction does not follow the germline gene, possibly because of a read error. The chain employs TRBV12-3 or TRBV12-4 and TRBJ2-2, with unresolved D. The CDR3 length is 13 residues. CDR3 sequence (DNA): TGCGCCAGCAGCTTGGCCGAGACCGGGGAGCTGTTTTTT. Its protein product is CASSLAETGELFF.

Ten or more counts support this clonotype. The chain is built from TRBV12-3 or TRBV12-4 and TRBJ2-2; D perhaps matches TRBD2 (5 bases). V lost 1 base, J lost 6 bases, and 9 bases lay in between. This CDR3 spans 14 amino acids. This CDR3 is CASSLVLVPGELFF. The CDR3, as DNA: TGTGCCAGCAGTTTAGTACTAGTCCCCGGGGAGCTGTTTTTT.

The sample holds a few counts of this clonotype. The V gene is TRBV7-2, the J gene TRBJ2-1; unclear D gene. CDR3 length equals 15 residues. Germline CDR1 reads SGHTA; CDR2 reads FQGNSA. V lost 2 bases, J lost 10 bases, and 18 bases lay in between. This CDR3 reads CASSLFSSAFDEQFF. The CDR3 DNA reads as TGTGCCAGCAGCTTATTTTCTAGTGCGTTCGACGAGCAGTTCTTC.

This chain links TRBV5-1 with TRBJ2-7; 9 bases map to TRBD2. Germline V CDR1 and CDR2: SGHRS, YFSETQ. Trimming removed 6 bases from V and 3 bases from J; junction bases left unmatched: 13. This CDR3 has 16 residues. In nucleotides, the CDR3 is TGCGCCAGCACCCTGGGCCCGACTAGCGGATTCTACGAGCAGTACTTC. Amino acids: CASTLGPTSGFYEQYF. Using reference TRBV5-1 and TRBJ2-7 for the parts outside the CDR3, the full variable domain is KAGVTQTPRYLIKTRGQQVTLSCSPISGHRSVSWYQQTPGQGLQFLFEYFSETQRNKGNFPGRFSGRQFSNSRSEMNVSTLELGDSALYLCASTLGPTSGFYEQYFGPGTRLTVT.

This clonotype was seen more than once but under ten times. The CDR3 nucleotides are TGCGCCAGCAGCCAATTCTGGGGGCTAGCGGGGGCAGATACGCAGTATTTT. Translating gives CASSQFWGLAGADTQYF. The chain couples TRBV4-1 to TRBJ2-3, with TRBD2 matching over 10 bases. From germline, CDR1 is MGHRA and CDR2 YSYEKL. There are 17 residues in the CDR3. V trimming: 2 bases; J trimming: 4 bases; junction bases outside the gene matches: 9.

The sample holds many counts of this clonotype. In nucleotides, the CDR3 is TGTGCCAGCAGCGTAACCGGGGGAAGAGAAGACAATGAGCAGTTCTTC. Its translation is CASSVTGGREDNEQFF. The chain is built from TRBV9 and TRBJ2-1; weak D call: TRBD2 (6 bases). Germline CDR1 SGDLS, CDR2 YYNGEE. Trimming stripped 1 base from V and 5 bases from J, with 16 bases between. The CDR3 loop spans 16 amino acids.

This clonotype was counted between two and nine times. The chain employs TRBV12-3 or TRBV12-4 and TRBJ2-7, with 7 nucleotides matching TRBD1. The CDR3 runs to 15 residues. Unmatched junction bases numbered 5, after V lost 1 base and J lost 2 bases. The chain's CDR3 is CASSLVQGITYEQYF. The CDR3 DNA sequence: TGTGCCAGCAGTTTAGTACAGGGGATTACCTACGAGCAGTACTTC.

This clonotype was seen a handful of times. This chain connects TRBV7-2 to TRBJ2-7; maybe TRBD2 (5 bases). Trimming left V 2 bases short and J 3 bases short, with 11 bases between. The CDR3 loop spans 14 amino acids. Germline loops: CDR1 SGHTA, CDR2 FQGNSA. Here the CDR3 DNA reads TGTGCCAGCAGCTTATTACAAGGACTCTACGAGCAGTACTTC. Translating it yields CASSLLQGLYEQYF.

This clonotype appeared a single time. The chain has TRBV7-9 and TRBJ2-7; 12 positions match TRBD2. CDR3 length: 12 amino acids. Germline V gene data show CDR1 as SEHNR and CDR2 as FQNEAQ (reference sequence). V shed 8 bases, J shed 9 bases, and the junction held 5 bases outside the gene matches. As DNA, the CDR3 is TGTGCCAGCGAGACTAGCGGGAGCGGGCAGTACTTC. Translation: CASETSGSGQYF.

This clonotype was counted once. This chain links TRBV20-1 with TRBJ1-6; 7 nucleotides align to TRBD1. V trimming: 5 bases; J trimming: 1 base; junction bases outside the gene matches: 5. This CDR3 is 15 amino acids long. Germline CDR1 DFQATT, CDR2 SNEGSKA (reference sequence). As DNA, the CDR3 is TGCAGTGCTCCAATACAGGGGTCCTATAATTCACCCCTCCACTTT. The encoded protein is CSAPIQGSYNSPLHF.

The V and J genes are TRBV7-9 and TRBJ2-1; tentatively, D is TRBD1 (6 bases). From germline, CDR1 is SEHNR and CDR2 FQNEAQ (reference sequence). This CDR3 spans 15 amino acids. Trimming stripped 2 bases from V and 5 bases from J, with 13 bases between. The DNA for the CDR3 is TGTGCCAGCAGCTTAAGTCGACAGGTAGACAATGAGCAGTTCTTC. Residues: CASSLSRQVDNEQFF.